The clone carrying this TCR beta chain showed up many times. Its antigen is unknown. This sample is drawn from a study of T-cell reconstitution after alpha-beta-depleted transplantation in children. Broader study findings: Expanded graft clones numbering several hundred reportedly gave rise to alpha-beta T cells about two months after transplant. Newly made T cells mostly supplied T-cell counts and diversity one year after transplant.

From germline, CDR1 is SQVTM and CDR2 ANQGSEA. The CDR3 consists of 12 residues. V was trimmed by 6 bases and J by 0 bases, leaving 3 bases between them. Researchers prepared the TCRbeta library using unique molecular identifiers, the study reports. MiXCR was run by TCRdb on the PCR reads, yielding one entry per CDR3 protein. The sample yields a few hundred thousand distinct CDR3 sequences, around 7.3% seen once. This chain uses TRBV29-1 with TRBJ2-6, with D hard to call. The sequence was obtained from a female patient aged 2-9 years who had a stem cell transplant for Fanconi anemia, so the T cells may come from the graft donor. Material: peripheral blood, obtained 360 days after TCRalphabeta/CD19-depleted stem cell transplant. The CDR3 reads CSVGSGANVLTF. The CDR3 DNA reads as TGCAGCGTGGGCTCTGGGGCCAACGTCCTGACTTTC.